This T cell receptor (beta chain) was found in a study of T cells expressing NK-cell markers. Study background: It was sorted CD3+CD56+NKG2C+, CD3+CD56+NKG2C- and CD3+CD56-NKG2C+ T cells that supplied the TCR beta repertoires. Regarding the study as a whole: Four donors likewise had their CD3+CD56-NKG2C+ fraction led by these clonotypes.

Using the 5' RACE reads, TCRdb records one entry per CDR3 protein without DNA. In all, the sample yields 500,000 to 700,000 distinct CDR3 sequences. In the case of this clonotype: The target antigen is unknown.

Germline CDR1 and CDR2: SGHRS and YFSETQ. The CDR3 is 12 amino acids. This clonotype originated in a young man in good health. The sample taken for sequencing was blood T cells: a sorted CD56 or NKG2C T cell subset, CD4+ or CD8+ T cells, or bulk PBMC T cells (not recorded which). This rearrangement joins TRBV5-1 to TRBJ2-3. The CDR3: CASSLAESTQYF.